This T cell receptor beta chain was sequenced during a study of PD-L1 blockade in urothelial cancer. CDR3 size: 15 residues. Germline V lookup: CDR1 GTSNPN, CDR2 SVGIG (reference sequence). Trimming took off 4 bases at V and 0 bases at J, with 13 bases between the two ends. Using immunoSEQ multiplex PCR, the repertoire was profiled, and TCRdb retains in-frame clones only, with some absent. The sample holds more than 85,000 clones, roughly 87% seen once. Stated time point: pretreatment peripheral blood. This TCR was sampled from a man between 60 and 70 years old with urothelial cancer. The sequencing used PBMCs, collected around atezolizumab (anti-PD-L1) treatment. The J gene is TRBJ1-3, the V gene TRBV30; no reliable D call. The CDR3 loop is CAWTNDRFSGNTIYF. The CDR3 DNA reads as TGTGCCTGGACAAACGATAGATTCTCTGGAAACACCATATATTTT. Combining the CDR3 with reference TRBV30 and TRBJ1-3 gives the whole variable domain SQTIHQWPATLVQPVGSPLSLECTVEGTSNPNLYWYRQAAGRGLQLLFYSVGIGQISSEVPQNLSASRPQDRQFILSSKKLLLSDSGFYLCAWTNDRFSGNTIYFGEGSWLTVV.